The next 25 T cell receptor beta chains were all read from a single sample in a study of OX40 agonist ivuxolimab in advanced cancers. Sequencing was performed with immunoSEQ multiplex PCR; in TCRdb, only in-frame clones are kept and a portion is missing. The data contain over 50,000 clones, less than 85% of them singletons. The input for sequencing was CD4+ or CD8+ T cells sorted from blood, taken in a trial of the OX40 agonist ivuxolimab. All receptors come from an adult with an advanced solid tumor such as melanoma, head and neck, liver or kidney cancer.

CDR3 coding DNA: TGTGCCACCAGCAGGGCCCTAGCGGGAAGCACAGATACGCAGTATTTT. It encodes CATSRALAGSTDTQYF. The chain has TRBV15 and TRBJ2-3, with 9 bases fitting TRBD2. The CDR3 spans 16 residues. The V segment lost 3 bases and the J segment 0 bases; nucleotides outside the gene matches: 4. CDR1 LNHNV and CDR2 YYDKDF come from the germline V gene (reference sequence). The complete variable domain, with remaining parts taken from reference TRBV15 and TRBJ2-3, reads DAMVIQNPRYQVTQFGKPVTLSCSQTLNHNVMYWYQQKSSQAPKLLFHYYDKDFNNEADTPDNFQSRRPNTSFCFLDIRSPGLGDTAMYLCATSRALAGSTDTQYFGPGTRLTVL.

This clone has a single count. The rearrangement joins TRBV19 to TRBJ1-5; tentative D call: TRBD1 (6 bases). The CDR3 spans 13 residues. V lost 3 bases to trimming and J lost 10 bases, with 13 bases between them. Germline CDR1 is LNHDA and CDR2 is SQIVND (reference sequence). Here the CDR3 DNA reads TGTGCCAGTAGTATTACAGGGCCCTTCCCCCAGCATTTT. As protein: CASSITGPFPQHF.

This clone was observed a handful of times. CDR3 coding DNA: TGTGCCAGCAGCTTGGGTTACAGTAGGGCAGGGAGTGAGCAGTACTTC. Residues: CASSLGYSRAGSEQYF. This chain uses TRBV5-6 with TRBJ2-7, with D possibly called TRBD1 or TRBD2 (5 bases each). The CDR3 length is 16 residues. Per the germline V gene, CDR1 is SGHDT and CDR2 is YYEEEE. Trimming shortened V by 0 bases and J by 7 bases, and 20 bases separated the two germline ends.

CDR3 coding DNA: TGTGCCAGCAGCGTAGATTTATCCGGGGGGTCCTACGAGCAGTACTTC. Its protein product is CASSVDLSGGSYEQYF. The genes are TRBV9 and TRBJ2-7, with TRBD2 matching 7 bases. With V trimmed by 0 bases and J by 1 base, 7 bases remained unmatched. This CDR3 spans 16 amino acids. Germline-derived CDR1 and CDR2 are SGDLS and YYNGEE.

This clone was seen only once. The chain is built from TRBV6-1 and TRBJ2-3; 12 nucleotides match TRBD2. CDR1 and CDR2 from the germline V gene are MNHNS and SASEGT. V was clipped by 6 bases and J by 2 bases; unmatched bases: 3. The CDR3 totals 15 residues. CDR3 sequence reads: CASSGLAGSTDTQYF. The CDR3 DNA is TGTGCCAGCAGCGGACTAGCGGGGTCCACAGATACGCAGTATTTT.

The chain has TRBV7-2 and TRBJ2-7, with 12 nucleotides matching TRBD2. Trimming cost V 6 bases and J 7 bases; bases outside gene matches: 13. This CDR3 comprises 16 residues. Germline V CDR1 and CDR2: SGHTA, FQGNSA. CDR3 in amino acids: CASSFTLAGGPGEQYF. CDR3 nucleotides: TGTGCCAGCAGTTTTACTCTAGCGGGAGGGCCGGGGGAGCAGTACTTC.

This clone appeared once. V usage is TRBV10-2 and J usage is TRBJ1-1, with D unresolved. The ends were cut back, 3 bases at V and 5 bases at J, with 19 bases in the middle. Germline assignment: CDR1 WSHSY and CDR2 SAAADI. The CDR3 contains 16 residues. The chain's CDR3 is CASSDSSYGRATEAFF. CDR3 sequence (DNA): TGCGCCAGCAGTGACTCGTCGTATGGGAGGGCTACTGAAGCTTTCTTT.

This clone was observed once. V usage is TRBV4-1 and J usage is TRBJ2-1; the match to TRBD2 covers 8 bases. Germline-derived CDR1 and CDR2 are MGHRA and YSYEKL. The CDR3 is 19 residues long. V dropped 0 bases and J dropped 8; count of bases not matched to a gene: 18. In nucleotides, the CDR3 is TGCGCCAGCAGCCAAGAAGGGACTAGTTCGGGATTGGGGATCGATGAGCAGTTCTTC. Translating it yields CASSQEGTSSGLGIDEQFF.

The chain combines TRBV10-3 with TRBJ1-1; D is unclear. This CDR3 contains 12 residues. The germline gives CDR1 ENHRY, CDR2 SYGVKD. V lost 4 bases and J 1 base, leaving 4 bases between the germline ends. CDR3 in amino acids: CAISASNTEAFF. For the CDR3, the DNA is TGTGCCATCAGTGCCTCGAACACTGAAGCTTTCTTT.

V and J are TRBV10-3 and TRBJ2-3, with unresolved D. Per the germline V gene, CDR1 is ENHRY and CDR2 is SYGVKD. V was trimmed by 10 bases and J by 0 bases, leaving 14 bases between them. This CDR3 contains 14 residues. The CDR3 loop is CATSQGPSTDTQYF. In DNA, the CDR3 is TGTGCCACGAGCCAAGGTCCTAGCACAGATACGCAGTATTTT.

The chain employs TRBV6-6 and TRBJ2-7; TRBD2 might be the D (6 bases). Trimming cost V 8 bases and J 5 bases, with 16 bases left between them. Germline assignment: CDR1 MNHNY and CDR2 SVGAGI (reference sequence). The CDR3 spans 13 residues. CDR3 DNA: TGTGCCAGCTGGGCAGCCCCGGGGGACGAGCAGTACTTC. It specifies CASWAAPGDEQYF.

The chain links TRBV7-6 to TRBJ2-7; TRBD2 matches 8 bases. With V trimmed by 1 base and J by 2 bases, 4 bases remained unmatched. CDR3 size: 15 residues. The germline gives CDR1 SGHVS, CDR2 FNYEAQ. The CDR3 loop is CASSLGRGRTYEQYF. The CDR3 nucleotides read TGTGCCAGCAGCTTAGGTCGCGGGAGGACCTACGAGCAGTACTTC.

The chain's CDR3 is CASSQDPRVETQYF. The CDR3 nucleotides read TGTGCCAGCAGCCAAGATCCCAGGGTGGAGACCCAGTACTTC. V and J are TRBV4-2 and TRBJ2-5; tentatively, D is TRBD1 (5 bases). The CDR3 runs 14 residues. Germline V gives CDR1 LGHNA, CDR2 YNFKEQ. Between the trimmed V and J ends, which lost 0 bases and 5 bases, there was a span of 10 bases.

The CDR3 loop reads CASRRLASGRRAYNEQFF. The CDR3 nucleotides are TGCGCCAGCAGGCGGCTCGCTAGCGGGAGAAGAGCCTACAATGAGCAGTTCTTC. The V gene is TRBV10-2, the J gene TRBJ2-1, with 10 bases that match TRBD2. The ends lost 6 bases at V and 2 bases at J; junction bases unmatched: 13. The germline CDR1 and CDR2 sequences are WSHSY and SAAADI. CDR3 length equals 18 residues.

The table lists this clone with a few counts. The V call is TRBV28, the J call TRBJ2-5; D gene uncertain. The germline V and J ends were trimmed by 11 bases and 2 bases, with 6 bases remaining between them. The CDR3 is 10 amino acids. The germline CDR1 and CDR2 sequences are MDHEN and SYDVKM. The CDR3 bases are TGTGCCGCATTACAAGAGACCCAGTACTTC. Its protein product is CAALQETQYF.

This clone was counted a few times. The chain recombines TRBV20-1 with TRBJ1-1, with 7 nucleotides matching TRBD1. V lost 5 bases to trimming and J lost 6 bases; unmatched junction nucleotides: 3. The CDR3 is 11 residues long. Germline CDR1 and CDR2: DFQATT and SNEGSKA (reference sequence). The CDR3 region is CSADRESEAFF. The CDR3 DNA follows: TGCAGTGCTGACAGGGAGTCTGAAGCTTTCTTT.

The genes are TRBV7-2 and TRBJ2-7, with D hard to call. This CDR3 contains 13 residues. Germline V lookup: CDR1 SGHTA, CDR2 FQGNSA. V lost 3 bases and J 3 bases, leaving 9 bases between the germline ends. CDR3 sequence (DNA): TGTGCCAGCAGCTTTCCCCCTATCTACGAGCAGTACTTC. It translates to CASSFPPIYEQYF.

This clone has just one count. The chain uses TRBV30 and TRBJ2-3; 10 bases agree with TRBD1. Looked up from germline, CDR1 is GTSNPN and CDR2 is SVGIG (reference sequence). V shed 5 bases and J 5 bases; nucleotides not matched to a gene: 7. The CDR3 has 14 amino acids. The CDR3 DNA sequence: TGTGCCTGGGCGAGACAGGGGGCAGGAGATACGCAGTATTTT. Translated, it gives CAWARQGAGDTQYF.

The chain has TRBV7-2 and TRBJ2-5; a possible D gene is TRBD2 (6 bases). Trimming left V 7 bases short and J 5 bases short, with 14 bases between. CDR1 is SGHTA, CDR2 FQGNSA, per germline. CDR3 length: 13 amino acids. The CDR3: CASTGPGGETQYF. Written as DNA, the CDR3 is TGTGCCAGCACAGGACCCGGAGGGGAGACCCAGTACTTC.

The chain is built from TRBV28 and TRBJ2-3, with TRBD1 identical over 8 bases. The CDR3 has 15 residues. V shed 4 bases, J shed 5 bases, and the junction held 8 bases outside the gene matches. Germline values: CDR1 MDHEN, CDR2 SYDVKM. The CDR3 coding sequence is TGTGCCAGCAGTTCGTACGGACAGGGTCAAGATACGCAGTATTTT. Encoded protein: CASSSYGQGQDTQYF. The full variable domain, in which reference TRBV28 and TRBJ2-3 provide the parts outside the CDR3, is DVKVTQSSRYLVKRTGEKVFLECVQDMDHENMFWYRQDPGLGLRLIYFSYDVKMKEKGDIPEGYSVSREKKERFSLILESASTNQTSMYLCASSSYGQGQDTQYFGPGTRLTVL.

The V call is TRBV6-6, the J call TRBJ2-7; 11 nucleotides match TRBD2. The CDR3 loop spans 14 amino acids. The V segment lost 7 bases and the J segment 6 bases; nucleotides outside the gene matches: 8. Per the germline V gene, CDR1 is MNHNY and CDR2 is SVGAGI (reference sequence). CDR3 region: CASTRTSGFFEQYF. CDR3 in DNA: TGTGCCAGCACCCGGACTAGCGGGTTTTTCGAGCAGTACTTC.

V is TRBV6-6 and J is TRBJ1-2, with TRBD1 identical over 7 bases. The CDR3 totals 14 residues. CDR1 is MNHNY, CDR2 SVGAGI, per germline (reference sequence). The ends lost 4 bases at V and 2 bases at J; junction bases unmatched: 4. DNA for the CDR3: TGTGCCAGCAGTTCCTCGACAGGGAACTATGGCTACACCTTC. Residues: CASSSSTGNYGYTF.

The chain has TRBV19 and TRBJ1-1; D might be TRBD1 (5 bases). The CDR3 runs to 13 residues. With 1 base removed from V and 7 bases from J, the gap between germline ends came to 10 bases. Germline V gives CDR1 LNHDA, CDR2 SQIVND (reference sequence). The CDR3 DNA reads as TGTGCCAGTAGTATAGGACAGACCCGTGAAGCTTTCTTT. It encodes CASSIGQTREAFF.

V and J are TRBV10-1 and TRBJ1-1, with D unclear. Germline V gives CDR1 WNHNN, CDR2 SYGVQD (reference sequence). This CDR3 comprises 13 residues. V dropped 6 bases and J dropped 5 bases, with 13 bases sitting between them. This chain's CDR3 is CASRAGPGTEAFF. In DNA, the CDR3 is TGCGCCAGCAGAGCAGGCCCGGGGACTGAAGCTTTCTTT.

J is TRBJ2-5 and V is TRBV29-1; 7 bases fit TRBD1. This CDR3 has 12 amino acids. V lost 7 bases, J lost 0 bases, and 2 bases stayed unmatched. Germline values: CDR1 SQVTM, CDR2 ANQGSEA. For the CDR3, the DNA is TGCAGCGCGGGACAGTACCAAGAGACCCAGTACTTC. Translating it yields CSAGQYQETQYF.